The T cell receptor (beta chain) described here comes from a study of cytomegalovirus exposure and HLA in healthy donors. Study outcomes and limitations: About 87% or about 30% of the time was how often most TCR beta V segments were productive, according to an earlier analysis. In most subjects, TCR beta sequences reportedly gave accurate predictions of HLA-A and HLA-B alleles.

A few counts support this clone. As yet, its antigen is unknown. PCR was performed using 60 Vbeta and 13 Jbeta primers. Original processing methods: Later, an analysis found about 80 million unique TCR beta chains, and about 10 million of these were shared. Clones were read by immunoSEQ multiplex PCR, and TCRdb kept only the in-frame ones, dropping some. V, J and clone size are those of that table, while D and trimming were read from the DNA. This sample has 200,000 to 250,000 clones; 75% occur once, and the top ten carry roughly 1.9%. The CDR3 sequence is 16 residues long. CDR1 and CDR2 (germline): MNHEY, SVGAGI. The V segment lost 4 bases and the J segment 5 bases; nucleotides outside the gene matches: 5.

This TCR came from a woman in her 30s in good health and CMV-seronegative. The sequencing input was PBMCs. The chain recombines TRBV6-5 with TRBJ2-2, with 12 bases aligning to TRBD2. The CDR3 here is CASSLLAGGGTGELFF. The CDR3 DNA follows: TGTGCCAGCAGTTTACTAGCGGGAGGAGGGACCGGGGAGCTGTTTTTT.